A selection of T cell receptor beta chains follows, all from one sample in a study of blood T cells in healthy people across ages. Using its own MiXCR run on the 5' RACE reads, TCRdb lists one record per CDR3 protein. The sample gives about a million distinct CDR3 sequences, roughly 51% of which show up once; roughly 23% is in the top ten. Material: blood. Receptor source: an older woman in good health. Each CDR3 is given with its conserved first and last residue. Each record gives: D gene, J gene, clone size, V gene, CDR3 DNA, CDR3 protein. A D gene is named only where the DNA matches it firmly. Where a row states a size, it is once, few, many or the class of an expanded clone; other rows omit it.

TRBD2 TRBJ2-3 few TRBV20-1 TGCAGTGCTAGAGATGGTGGCGGGAGCCCAGATACGCAGTATTTT CSARDGGGSPDTQYF
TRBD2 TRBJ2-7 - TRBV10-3 TGTGCCATCAGTGAGCCAGCAAGATCTAGCGGCGAGCAGTACTTC CAISEPARSSGEQYF
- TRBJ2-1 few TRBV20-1 TGCAGTGCTAGAGAGGGATATCTGCGGGAGAGGGGGAATGAGCAGTTCTTC CSAREGYLRERGNEQFF
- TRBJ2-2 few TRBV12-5 TGTGCTAGTGGTTTGGTAGTTGGAGGGCAGGGACTCGGGGAGCTGTTTTTT CASGLVVGGQGLGELFF
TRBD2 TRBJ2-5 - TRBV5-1 TGCGCCAGCAGCTCCCTAGCGGGAGAGGGGGGAGAGACCCAGTACTTC CASSSLAGEGGETQYF
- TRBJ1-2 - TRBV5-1 TGCGCCAGCAGCTTGGGCGTGGGAGCCGGGGGCTACACCTTC CASSLGVGAGGYTF
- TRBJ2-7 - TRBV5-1 TGCGCCAGCAGCTTGGACGAAGAGCAGTACTTC CASSLDEEQYF
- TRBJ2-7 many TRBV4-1 TGCGCCAGCAGCCTGGGGCTGGGGGAGATGTACGAGCAGTACTTC CASSLGLGEMYEQYF
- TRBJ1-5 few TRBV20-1 TGCAGTGCTCATTCTCAGCGGGGGAATAGCAATCAGCCCCAGCATTTT CSAHSQRGNSNQPQHF
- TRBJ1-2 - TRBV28 TGTGCCAGCAGTTTTGGTAGACGGAAGAACTATGGCTACACCTTC CASSFGRRKNYGYTF
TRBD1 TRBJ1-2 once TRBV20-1 TGCAGTGCACACAGGGGGGGACTCTACACCTTC CSAHRGGLYTF
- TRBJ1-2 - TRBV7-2 TGTGCCAGCAGCCATTTTGGCGGGGCTCGCGGCTACAACTTC CASSHFGGARGYNF
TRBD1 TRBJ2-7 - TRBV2 TGTGCCAGCAGAACGACAGGGTTTACCTACGAGCAGTACTTC CASRTTGFTYEQYF
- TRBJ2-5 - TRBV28 TGTGCCAGCAGTTCAGACCAAGCCAGGGTGTGGGAGCAGTACTTC CASSSDQARVWEQYF
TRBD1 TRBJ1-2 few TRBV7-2 TGTGCCAGCAGCCAACCCGACAGGGGGCTATATGGCTACACCTTC CASSQPDRGLYGYTF
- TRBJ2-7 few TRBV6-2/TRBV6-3 TGTGCCAGCAGTTACTTTGGCGGCTACGAGCAGTACTTC CASSYFGGYEQYF
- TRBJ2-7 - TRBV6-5 TGTGCCAGCAGGCGGGACACCGGGGAAGCCGAGCAGTACTTC CASRRDTGEAEQYF
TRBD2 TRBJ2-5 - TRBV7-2 TGTGCCAGCAGCGCCCGGACTAGCGGAGAGGGGGGCCAAGAGACCCAGTACTTC CASSARTSGEGGQETQYF
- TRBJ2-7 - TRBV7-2 TGTGCCAGCAGCTTAGTTCTGAATTACGAGCAGTACTTC CASSLVLNYEQYF
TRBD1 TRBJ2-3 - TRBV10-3 TGTGCCATCAGTGAGGGGACAGGGGGAAGGGATACGCAGTATTTT CAISEGTGGRDTQYF
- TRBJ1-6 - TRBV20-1 TGCAGTGCTAGAGATGGCACGGGGCACTCACCCCTCCACTTT CSARDGTGHSPLHF
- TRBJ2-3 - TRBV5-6 TGTGCCAGCAGCCCGGACCGGACGAGCACAGGTACGCAGTATTTT CASSPDRTSTGTQYF
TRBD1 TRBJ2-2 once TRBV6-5 TGTGCCAGCATGGGGCGGGACAGGTACACCAGGGAGCTGTTTTTT CASMGRDRYTRELFF
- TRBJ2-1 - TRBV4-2 TGTGCCAGCAGCCGACCGCTAATCGATGAGCAGTTCTTC CASSRPLIDEQFF
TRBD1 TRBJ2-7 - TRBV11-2 TGTGCCAGCAGCCTGACTGGGACAGAACACTACGAGCAGTACTTC CASSLTGTEHYEQYF
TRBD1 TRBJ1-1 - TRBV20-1 TGCAGTGCTAGAGCAATTCAGGGGGCCCCTGAAGCTTTCTTT CSARAIQGAPEAFF
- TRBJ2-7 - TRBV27 TGTGCCACCAGCCTCGGAGGGGGACAGCTCTACGAGCAGTACTTC CATSLGGGQLYEQYF
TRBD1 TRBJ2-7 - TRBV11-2 TGTGCCAGCAGCTTGGACAGGGGTCCCCACGAGCAGTACTTC CASSLDRGPHEQYF
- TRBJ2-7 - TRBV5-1 TGCGCCAGCAGCTTGGAAGAGGGAAGCGGTCCCTCCTACGAGCAGTACTTC CASSLEEGSGPSYEQYF
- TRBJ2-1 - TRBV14 TGTGCCAGCAGCCAAGATCGGCTAGAAAAGGAGGAAGTACACTCCTACAATGAGCAGTTCTTC CASSQDRLEKEEVHSYNEQFF
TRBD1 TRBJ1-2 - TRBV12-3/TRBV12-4 TGTGCCAGCAGTCGAGCCCCGGGACAGAGAAACTATGGCTACACCTTC CASSRAPGQRNYGYTF
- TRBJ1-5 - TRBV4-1 TGCGCCAGCAGCCAAGATCTTTTTCAGCCCCAGCATTTT CASSQDLFQPQHF
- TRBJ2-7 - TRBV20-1 TGCAGTGCCCGGGGGACACTAGCCTCCTACGAGCAGTACTTC CSARGTLASYEQYF
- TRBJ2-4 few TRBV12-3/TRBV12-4 TGTGCCAGCAGTTTAGAAGGGGGAATTCAGTACTTC CASSLEGGIQYF
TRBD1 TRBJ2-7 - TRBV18 TGTGCCAGCTCACCGGGACAGGGGACTACCGAGCAGTACTTC CASSPGQGTTEQYF
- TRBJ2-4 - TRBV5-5 TGTGCCAGCAGCTTGCACGGAGTGGAAAACATTCAGTACTTC CASSLHGVENIQYF
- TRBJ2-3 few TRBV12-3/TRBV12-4 TGTGCCAGCATGGGAGTTGCTGATACGCAGTATTTT CASMGVADTQYF
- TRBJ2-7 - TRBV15 TGTGCCACCAGCAGAGCCGGCAGGGGCTACGAGCAGTACTTC CATSRAGRGYEQYF
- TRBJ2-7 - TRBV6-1 TGTGCCAGCACGGAGGGTAACCTCTCCTACGAGCAGTACTTC CASTEGNLSYEQYF
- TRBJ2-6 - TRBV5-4 TGTGCCAGCAGCTTGGCCAGGGGCATACTAGCGCCCCGCCTGACCCTCGGGGCCAGCGTCCTGACTTTC CASSLARGILAPRLTLGASVLTF
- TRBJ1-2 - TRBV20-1 TGCAGTGCTAGGATACCGATCTATGGCTACACCTTC CSARIPIYGYTF
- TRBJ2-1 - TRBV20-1 TGCAGTGCTAGAGTTCGCACGACCCGTCAGCAGTTCTTC CSARVRTTRQQFF
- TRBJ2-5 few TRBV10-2 TGCGCCAGCTCCGGGGGCCACCAAGAGACCCAGTACTTC CASSGGHQETQYF
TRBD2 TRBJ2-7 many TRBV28 TGTGCCAGCAGCCAGACTAGCGGGAGGGGAGGCGAGCAGTACTTC CASSQTSGRGGEQYF
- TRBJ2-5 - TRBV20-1 TGCAGTGCTAGAGGGGGGGTGACGGTACAAGAGACCCAGTACTTC CSARGGVTVQETQYF
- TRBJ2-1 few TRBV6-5 TGTGCCAGCAGCCGCGGGGCAACTCTATCCTACAATGAGCAGTTCTTC CASSRGATLSYNEQFF
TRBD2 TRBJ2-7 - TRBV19 TGTGCCAGTAGTATGGTCGGGGGGAACGAGCAGTACTTC CASSMVGGNEQYF
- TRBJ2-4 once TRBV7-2 TGTGCCAGCAGCTTAGGGCAGATGATAATAGCCAAAAACATTCAGTACTTC CASSLGQMIIAKNIQYF
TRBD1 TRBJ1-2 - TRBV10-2 TGCGCCAGTACCAGGGGGCGCTGGGACTATGGCTACACCTTC CASTRGRWDYGYTF
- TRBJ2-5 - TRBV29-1 TGCAGCGTTGAGCCGGGAAGCCAAGAGACCCAGTACTTC CSVEPGSQETQYF
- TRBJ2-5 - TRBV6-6 TGTGCCAGCAACCCTGGGCGGAACCGGGGGACCCAGTACTTC CASNPGRNRGTQYF
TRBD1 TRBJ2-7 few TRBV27 TGTGCCAGCAGTAGGGACAGCAAATACGAGCAGTACTTC CASSRDSKYEQYF